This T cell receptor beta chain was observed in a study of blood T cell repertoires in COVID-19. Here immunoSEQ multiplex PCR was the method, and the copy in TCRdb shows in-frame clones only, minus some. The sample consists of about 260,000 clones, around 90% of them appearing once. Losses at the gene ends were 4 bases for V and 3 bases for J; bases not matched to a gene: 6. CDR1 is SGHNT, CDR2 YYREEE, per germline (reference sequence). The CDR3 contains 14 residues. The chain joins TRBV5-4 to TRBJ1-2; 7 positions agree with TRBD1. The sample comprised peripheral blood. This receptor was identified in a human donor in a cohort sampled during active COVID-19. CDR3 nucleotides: TGTGCCAGCAGCAATGACAGGGCCCACTATGGCTACACCTTC. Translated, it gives CASSNDRAHYGYTF.